This record covers a single TCR beta chain. Germline and junction disagree at one end, which may indicate a read error. The data derive from a study of blood T cell repertoires in COVID-19. Study information: Samples of COVID-19 (acute and convalescent) were obtained from the United States, Italy and Spain.

This CDR3 spans 16 amino acids. The germline gives CDR1 KGHSH, CDR2 LQKENI. Seattle patients were enrolled during active infection and followed longitudinally. The protocol was immunoSEQ multiplex PCR, while the TCRdb copy is restricted to in-frame clones and leaves out a portion. The repertoire includes 250,000 to 300,000 clones, about 90% of them detected once, and about 10% sits in the top ten. This rearrangement joins TRBV18 to TRBJ1-1; TRBD1 matches at 7 bases. This TCR was recovered from a woman in her 70s with COVID-19, enrolled during active disease. The sequenced sample consisted of peripheral blood. CDR3 DNA: TGTGCCAGCTCCCCACTCTCGGGACAGACGAACACTGAAGCTTTCTTT. Residues: CASSPLSGQTNTEAFF.